Described below is a single T cell receptor beta chain sequence and its context. Its antigen is undetermined. Germline loops: CDR1 MRHNA, CDR2 SNTAGT. Trimming cost V 6 bases and J 4 bases, with 12 bases left between them. The CDR3 covers 14 residues. This record belongs to a study of T cell responses to AZD1222 COVID-19 vaccine. Study-wide findings and caveats: Nearly half of the spike-specific TCRs reportedly recognize variant regions that carry no mutations. Spike-specific TCR breadth and depth grew following two AZD1222 doses.

Sequencing was performed with immunoSEQ multiplex PCR; in TCRdb, only in-frame clones are kept and a portion is missing. Of around 140,000 clones in the sample, 85% to 95% were seen once. Material: peripheral blood, obtained on day 0 of AZD1222 vaccination. The chain has TRBV6-4 and TRBJ2-2, with a weak D call TRBD1 (6 bases). The sequence was obtained from an adult in good health. The chain's CDR3 is CASRPQGLTGELFF. The CDR3 DNA reads as TGTGCCAGCAGACCACAGGGCCTCACCGGGGAGCTGTTTTTT.